This entry lists 22 T cell receptor beta chains sequenced from one sample in a study of CD8+ T cells in alopecia areata. RNA extraction and reverse transcription yielded cDNA as sequencing template. Sequencing was performed with immunoSEQ multiplex PCR; in TCRdb, only in-frame clones are kept and a portion is missing. The sample gives under 4,500 clones, none seen only once, and the top ten clones hold roughly 33%. Cells pooled from cutaneous lymph nodes were sorted on CD4, CD8alpha, NKG2D, NKG2ACE and other markers. The specimen was CD8+ T cells sorted from a lymph node. The receptor source for this set is a C3H/HeJ mouse with alopecia areata. For the strain, the MHC haplotype given is H2-k.

This clone was seen repeatedly, ten times or more. Any gene name here is a mouse gene name. The read terminates 4 residues ahead of where the CDR3 ends, so the germline J gene completes it. V usage is TRBV13-3 and J usage is TRBJ2-3, with D possibly being TRBD2 (7 bases). Deletions cut 6 bases from V and 1 base from J, with 15 bases between. The CDR3 covers 15 residues. From germline, CDR1 is NNHDY and CDR2 SYVADS. The part of the CDR3 DNA that was read is TGTGCCAGCAAGAGGGGGGCGCGAGGTGCAGAA. Its translation: CASKRGARGAE. The whole CDR3 protein is CASKRGARGAETLYF.

By share, this clone ranks as medium-sized. Genes and germline are mouse. The CDR3 end is not reached by the read, which stops 4 residues before it; the germline J gene fills it in. The chain has TRBV29 and TRBJ2-5; a possible D gene is TRBD1 (5 bases). The V end lost 5 bases, the J end lost 1 base, and 10 bases lay between the germline ends. The CDR3 runs to 14 residues. Germline CDR1 MSHET, CDR2 SYDVDS. CDR3 loop: CASSPSTDQDTQYF. CDR3 bases read: TGTGCTAGCAGTCCTTCGACAGACCAAGAC.

There are many counts of this clone. The genes are named according to mouse. The DNA ends 4 residues before the CDR3 does, and the rest of the CDR3 is filled in from the germline J gene. This sample also contains other DNA sequences that code for the same CDR3. The J gene is TRBJ2-5, the V gene TRBV19; 9 bases map to TRBD2. This CDR3 spans 16 amino acids. Germline CDR1 and CDR2: FNHDT and SITEND (reference sequence). The V and J ends lost 1 base and 0 bases, in that order; junction bases with no gene match: 3. The sequenced CDR3 bases are TGTGCCAGCAGTATAAACTGGGGGGTTAACCAAGAC. Its translation is CASSINWGVNQD. The complete CDR3 protein is CASSINWGVNQDTQYF.

This clone has at least ten counts. The gene names here belong to mouse. The read ends 4 residues before the CDR3 terminus; that terminus is restored from the germline J gene. The chain has TRBV13-3 and TRBJ2-1; 11 bases line up with TRBD1. This CDR3 has 15 amino acids. Germline CDR1 reads NNHDY; CDR2 reads SYVADS. Germline trimming cut 2 bases from V and 4 bases from J; bases unmatched to any gene: 2. The CDR3 is CASSEGDRGYAEQFF. CDR3 bases read: TGTGCCAGCAGTGAGGGGGACAGGGGGTATGCT.

As for this clone: The genes are named according to mouse. From the germline J gene comes the end of the CDR3, since the read stops 4 residues before it. The V call is TRBV2, the J call TRBJ2-5; D gene uncertain. CDR3 size: 15 residues. The V gene's germline CDR1 is LGHNA and CDR2 YSYQKL. Trimming cost V 0 bases and J 2 bases, with 9 bases left between them. CDR3 DNA, as far as it was read: TGTGCCAGCAGCCAAGATCCTGGTCTCCAAGAC. Translating it yields CASSQDPGLQD. The full CDR3 is CASSQDPGLQDTQYF.

By share, this clone ranks as medium-sized. Genes and germline are mouse. Coverage ceases 3 residues before the CDR3 finishes, and the germline J gene fills in the end. This chain links TRBV5 with TRBJ1-6, with 9 nucleotides matching TRBD1. TRBJ1-6 is labeled an ORF, and its function is uncertain. Germline loops: CDR1 LGHNA, CDR2 YNLKQL (reference sequence). V trimming: 4 bases; J trimming: 0 bases; junction bases outside the gene matches: 1. The CDR3 is 16 residues long. The CDR3 spells CASSRQGDSYNSPLYF. The sequenced CDR3 bases are TGTGCCAGCAGCCGACAGGGGGATTCCTATAATTCGCCC.

In the case of this clone: Gene names and germline refer to mouse. From the germline J gene comes the end of the CDR3, since the read stops 4 residues before it. The V call is TRBV22, the J call TRBJ2-2; the D segment call TRBD1 is taken from the table without a DNA check. TRBV22 is assigned pseudogene status. The CDR3 runs 16 residues. The CDR3 is CASSKHRGRGTGQLYF. The covered CDR3 bases are TGTGCCAGCAGTAAGCACAGGGGAAGGGGCACCGGG.

At least ten counts were recorded for this clone. Genes here carry mouse names. The observed sequence ends 4 residues before the CDR3 terminus, with the missing tail filled in from the germline J gene. This chain joins TRBV13-2 and TRBJ2-3, with 7 bases aligning to TRBD1. From germline, CDR1 is NNHNN and CDR2 SYGAGS (reference sequence). After removal of 5 bases from V and 1 base from J, the junction contained 4 bases not matched to a gene. This CDR3 contains 14 residues. The sequenced CDR3 bases are TGTGCCAGCGGGAACAGGGGAGGTGCAGAA. This translates into CASGNRGGAE. The entire CDR3 reads CASGNRGGAETLYF.

This clone appeared many times. These gene names are mouse names. The read stops 4 residues short of the end of the CDR3; the missing end is completed from the germline J gene. This chain connects TRBV13-3 to TRBJ2-3; 9 bases line up with TRBD2. After removal of 2 bases from V and 3 bases from J, the junction contained 4 bases not matched to a gene. The CDR3 has 15 amino acids. CDR1 is NNHDY and CDR2 is SYVADS in the germline V gene. This CDR3 is CASSEEWGGAETLYF. The sequenced CDR3 bases are TGTGCCAGCAGTGAGGAGTGGGGGGGCGCAGAA.

This clone appeared many times. Genes here carry mouse names. Incomplete CDR3 DNA: TGTGCCAGCTCTCTGACAGACTCC. It specifies CASSLTDS. The complete CDR3 reads CASSLTDSDYTF. This chain joins TRBV12-1 and TRBJ1-2, with D tentatively TRBD1 (5 bases). The observed sequence ends 4 residues before the CDR3 terminus, with the missing tail filled in from the germline J gene. V dropped 1 base and J dropped 3 bases, with 5 bases sitting between them. In germline, CDR1 is SGHSN, CDR2 HYEKVE. The CDR3 has 12 amino acids.

The table lists this clone with many counts. Genes here carry mouse names. The read halts 4 residues ahead of the CDR3 end, with the missing end drawn from the germline J gene. This chain uses TRBV4 with TRBJ1-2; 9 positions agree with TRBD1. The CDR3 sequence is 14 residues long. Germline CDR1 and CDR2: LGHDT and YNNKQL (reference sequence). With V trimmed by 5 bases and J by 4 bases, 5 bases remained unmatched. CDR3 amino acids: CASSAQGAVSDYTF. Partial CDR3 DNA: TGTGCCAGCAGCGCACAGGGGGCCGTCTCC. Full variable domain (remainder filled in from reference TRBV4 and TRBJ1-2): ETAVFQTPNYHVTQVGNEVSFNCKQTLGHDTMYWYKQDSKKLLKIMFSYNNKQLIVNETVPRRFSPQSSDKAHLNLRIKSVEPEDSAVYLCASSAQGAVSDYTFGSGTRLLVI.

This clone was observed many times. Gene and germline names: mouse. The sequence runs out 4 residues before the end of the CDR3; the remainder is reconstructed from the germline J gene. The chain links TRBV19 to TRBJ2-5; D remains unclear. The CDR3 is made up of 13 amino acids. Trimming took off 3 bases at V and 0 bases at J, with 5 bases between the two ends. CDR1 and CDR2 (germline): FNHDT, SITEND (reference sequence). CDR3 in amino acids: CASSTDNQDTQYF. CDR3 bases read: TGTGCCAGCAGTACTGATAACCAAGAC.

Ten or more counts support this clone. Genes and germline are mouse. Read sequence stops 4 residues before the CDR3 end, and the germline J gene provides the missing end. The chain couples TRBV17 to TRBJ2-7; TRBD2 matches at 8 bases. CDR1 is MNHDT and CDR2 is YYDKIL in the germline V gene. The CDR3 runs 16 residues. The CDR3 sequence: CASSRVGGGGVYEQYF. The part of the CDR3 DNA that was read is TGTGCTAGCAGTAGAGTTGGTGGGGGGGGAGTTTAT.

This clone came up many times. Gene names and germline match the mouse. From the germline J gene comes the end of the CDR3, since the read stops 4 residues before it. V usage is TRBV13-3 and J usage is TRBJ2-7, with D unresolved. Germline V CDR1 and CDR2: NNHDY, SYVADS. The CDR3 spans 12 residues. CDR3 DNA, as far as it was read: TGTGCCAGCAGTGATGAGGTGTAT. Its protein is CASSDEVY. The CDR3, in full, reads CASSDEVYEQYF.

This clone was recorded many times. Gene names follow the mouse nomenclature. The observed sequence ends 4 residues before the CDR3 terminus, with the missing tail filled in from the germline J gene. This chain uses TRBV13-2 with TRBJ2-1; maybe TRBD1 (6 bases). Germline assignment: CDR1 NNHNN and CDR2 SYGAGS (reference sequence). Trimming pared 2 bases from V and 0 bases from J, leaving 12 bases between. The CDR3 contains 16 residues. CDR3 DNA (partial): TGTGCCAGCGGTGACGGGGACACCTATAACTATGCT. The encoded protein is CASGDGDTYNYA. In full, the CDR3 reads CASGDGDTYNYAEQFF.

This clone was observed at least ten times. The listed genes are named as in mouse. The CDR3 is cut off 4 residues early in the read; its end comes from the germline J gene. The chain carries TRBV13-2 and TRBJ2-1, with 8 bases aligning to TRBD2. The CDR3 runs to 16 residues. The germline CDR1 and CDR2 sequences are NNHNN and SYGAGS (reference sequence). The sequenced CDR3 bases are TGTGCCAGCGGTGATTGGGGGGGGGCGAGGTCGGCT. Protein: CASGDWGGARSA. The CDR3, in full, reads CASGDWGGARSAEQFF.

This clone was detected ten times or more. Any gene name here is a mouse gene name. The observed sequence ends 4 residues before the CDR3 terminus, with the missing tail filled in from the germline J gene. The V call is TRBV19, the J call TRBJ2-7, with 8 bases lining up with TRBD2. This CDR3 region has 14 residues. Germline trimming cut 7 bases from V and 1 base from J; bases unmatched to any gene: 7. The germline gives CDR1 FNHDT, CDR2 SITEND (reference sequence). CDR3 amino acids: CASLPRDWSYEQYF. CDR3 bases read: TGTGCCAGCCTCCCTCGGGACTGGTCCTAT.

With respect to this clone: Each gene name is a mouse one. The sequenced fragment ends 4 residues before the CDR3 boundary, so the rest is inferred from the germline J gene. The chain links TRBV19 to TRBJ2-7; D possibly corresponds to TRBD2 (6 bases). CDR1 is FNHDT, CDR2 SITEND, per germline (reference sequence). This CDR3 comprises 13 residues. The sequenced part of the CDR3 DNA is TGTGCCAGCAGTATAAACTGGGCGTAT. This codes for CASSINWAY. The whole CDR3 sequence reads CASSINWAYEQYF.

This clone was recorded many times. Germline and genes: mouse. The read gets to within 4 residues of the CDR3 end, and the germline J gene fills in the rest. This chain links TRBV13-3 with TRBJ1-2, with D unclear. The CDR3 runs 12 residues. The germline V gene encodes CDR1 NNHDY and CDR2 SYVADS. V was cut by 3 bases and J by 0 bases, with 3 bases left in between. CDR3 sequence reads: CASSVANSDYTF. Incomplete CDR3 DNA: TGTGCCAGCAGTGTAGCAAACTCC.

In its sample, this clone was seen many times. The listed genes are named as in mouse. The read comes to an end 3 residues before the CDR3 does, leaving the germline J gene to fill in the end. J is TRBJ1-6 and V is TRBV19; D is undetermined. TRBJ1-6 is treated as an ORF (open reading frame) with a function not yet certain. The CDR3 contains 13 residues. V lost 2 bases to trimming and J lost 7 bases, with 7 bases between them. CDR1 is FNHDT, CDR2 SITEND, per germline (reference sequence). Partial CDR3 DNA: TGTGCCAGCAGTATTAGAGGGAATTCGCCC. This gives the protein CASSIRGNSP. The whole CDR3 region reads CASSIRGNSPLYF.

Many counts were recorded for this clone. Mouse gene names apply. The read falls 4 residues short of the CDR3 end, and the missing part is taken from the germline J gene. V is TRBV13-1 and J is TRBJ2-7; 7 nucleotides agree with TRBD2. The CDR3 is 14 residues long. Germline trimming cut 3 bases from V and 2 bases from J; bases unmatched to any gene: 5. Germline V gives CDR1 NSHNY, CDR2 SYGAGN. The CDR3 sequence is CASSGGLGAYEQYF. The part of the CDR3 DNA that was read is TGTGCCAGCAGTGGCGGGCTGGGGGCCTAT.

This clone was recorded many times. The genes are named according to mouse. Read data end 4 residues before the CDR3 end; the end is taken from the germline J gene. J is TRBJ1-1 and V is TRBV13-3; TRBD1 might be the D (5 bases). The CDR3 spans 11 residues. CDR1 and CDR2 (germline): NNHDY, SYVADS. The sequenced part of the CDR3 DNA is TGTGCCAGCAGTGGGACATCA. Translated, it gives CASSGTS. The entire CDR3 protein reads CASSGTSEVFF.